One and the same sample provided the 10 T cell receptor beta chains below, sequenced in a study of blood T cell repertoires in COVID-19. The repertoire was sequenced with immunoSEQ multiplex PCR; TCRdb's copy has only in-frame clones and lacks some. Among some 430,000 clones, about 90% were seen once, and the ten largest hold about 0.6%. Input material: PBMCs or T cells enriched from blood (not recorded which). The receptors stem from a man aged 18 to 30 who had recovered from COVID-19.

The J gene is TRBJ2-5, the V gene TRBV9, with 8 bases identical to TRBD2. Germline V gene lookup returns CDR1 SGDLS and CDR2 YYNGEE. The trim removed 3 bases at V and 5 bases at J, leaving 6 bases unmatched. CDR3 length: 14 residues. Written as DNA, the CDR3 is TGTGCCAGCAGCGGGGGACTAGTGGGCGAGACCCAGTACTTC. This encodes CASSGGLVGETQYF.

The chain links TRBV28 to TRBJ1-6; D gene unclear. Trimming cost V 3 bases and J 11 bases, with 8 bases left between them. Germline assignment: CDR1 MDHEN and CDR2 SYDVKM. The CDR3 is 12 amino acids. The CDR3 loop reads CASSLKRTPLHF. DNA of the CDR3: TGTGCCAGCAGTTTGAAGAGGACACCCCTCCACTTT.

The chain employs TRBV10-1 and TRBJ2-3; D not resolved. V was clipped by 6 bases and J by 1 base, with 8 bases between them. The CDR3 loop spans 13 amino acids. Germline V gene data show CDR1 as WNHNN and CDR2 as SYGVQD (reference sequence). The CDR3 bases are TGCGCCAGCAGAGCCGCCGGCACAGATACGCAGTATTTT. Protein product: CASRAAGTDTQYF.

V gene TRBV13 combines with J gene TRBJ2-5; possibly TRBD2 for D (5 bases). Trimming left V 5 bases short and J 4 bases short, with 17 bases between. This CDR3 has 15 amino acids. Germline CDR1 reads PRHDT; CDR2 reads FYEKMQ (reference sequence). CDR3 in DNA: TGTGCCAGCAGCACTTCTAGGAGGTCCGCAGAGACCCAGTACTTC. Translating it yields CASSTSRRSAETQYF.

The chain links TRBV7-3 to TRBJ2-1; 13 positions agree with TRBD2. CDR1 and CDR2 (germline): SGHTA, FQGTGA. The CDR3 extends over 17 amino acids. With 2 bases clipped from V and 7 bases from J, the junction kept 8 bases outside the gene matches. In nucleotides, the CDR3 is TGTGCCAGCAGCTTACTCCCTACTAGCGGGAGGGTAAATGAGCAGTTCTTC. Residues: CASSLLPTSGRVNEQFF.

The chain is built from TRBV5-1 and TRBJ1-2, with 7 nucleotides matching TRBD1. V was clipped by 4 bases and J by 0 bases; unmatched bases: 6. The CDR3 contains 15 residues. Germline values: CDR1 SGHRS, CDR2 YFSETQ. The CDR3 coding sequence is TGCGCCAGCAGCGGCGCGGGACAGTCTAACTATGGCTACACCTTC. Its translation is CASSGAGQSNYGYTF.

Of note for this clone: Other DNA sequences in the sample encode the same CDR3. CDR3 amino acids: CASRGQYSNQPQHF. CDR3 sequence (DNA): TGTGCCAGTAGAGGACAGTATAGCAATCAGCCCCAGCATTTT. This chain joins TRBV19 and TRBJ1-5; D may be TRBD1 (6 bases). CDR3 size: 14 residues. V gave up 6 bases and J gave up 0 bases, with 9 bases separating them. Looked up from germline, CDR1 is LNHDA and CDR2 is SQIVND (reference sequence).

The chain carries TRBV20-1 and TRBJ1-4; no reliable D call. This CDR3 has 11 residues. The V gene's germline CDR1 is DFQATT and CDR2 SNEGSKA (reference sequence). V was pared by 2 bases and J by 5 bases, with 3 bases between. CDR3 protein: CSARQNEKLFF. In DNA, the CDR3 is TGCAGTGCTAGACAAAATGAAAAACTGTTTTTT.

The chain joins TRBV2 to TRBJ2-7, with 7 bases aligning to TRBD1. In germline, CDR1 is SNHLY, CDR2 FYNNEI. The CDR3 extends over 12 amino acids. V lost 8 bases, J lost 3 bases, and 4 bases stayed unmatched. The CDR3 DNA reads as TGTGCCAGCGGGACAGCTTTCTACGAGCAGTACTTC. The encoded protein is CASGTAFYEQYF. Variable domain in full (rest from reference TRBV2 and TRBJ2-7): EPEVTQTPSHQVTQMGQEVILRCVPISNHLYFYWYRQILGQKVEFLVSFYNNEISEKSEIFDDQFSVERPDGSNFTLKIRSTKLEDSAMYFCASGTAFYEQYFGPGTRLTVT.

The CDR3 sequence is CASSKEEGGMNTEAFF. In nucleotides, the CDR3 is TGTGCCAGCAGCAAAGAAGAGGGGGGGATGAACACTGAAGCTTTCTTT. The gene calls are TRBV21-1 and TRBJ1-1. TRBV21-1 constitutes a pseudogene. The CDR3 is 16 amino acids.